The present T cell receptor beta chain was sequenced within a study of technical replicates of blood from a handful of donors. TCRdb's copy holds only in-frame clones and misses some; the assay was immunoSEQ multiplex PCR. This table has fewer than 90,000 clones, roughly 93% appearing once. This CDR3 is built from 18 residues. After removal of 0 bases from V and 4 bases from J, the junction contained 12 bases not matched to a gene. Germline values: CDR1 MGHRA, CDR2 YSYEKL. This receptor was taken from a human donor in good health. Source material: T cells isolated from PBMCs. V gene TRBV4-1 combines with J gene TRBJ2-1, with TRBD2 identical over 7 bases. The chain's CDR3 is CASSQDVGGGALYNEQFF. DNA for the CDR3: TGCGCCAGCAGCCAAGACGTCGGCGGGGGAGCCCTTTACAATGAGCAGTTCTTC.